Presented here are 26 T cell receptor beta chains from one specimen sequenced in a study of T cell changes during pregnancy in multiple sclerosis. The repertoire was sequenced with immunoSEQ multiplex PCR; TCRdb's copy has only in-frame clones and lacks some. This table holds fewer than 55,000 clones, about 88% found once. This sample comprised CD8+ T cells from peripheral blood mononuclear cells, obtained after pregnancy. The origin of the receptors is a female donor in good health, enrolled as a control in a pregnancy study.

This chain links TRBV6-5 with TRBJ2-7; the D gene is possibly TRBD1 (7 bases). Per the germline V gene, CDR1 is MNHEY and CDR2 is SVGAGI. V was clipped by 4 bases and J by 6 bases, with 22 bases between them. The CDR3 covers 16 residues. This chain's CDR3 is CASSSTPSGGWSEQYF. The CDR3 nucleotides are TGTGCCAGCAGTTCTACGCCATCAGGGGGGTGGTCCGAGCAGTACTTC.

The CDR3 region is CASSSEGGGRETQYF. In nucleotides, the CDR3 is TGTGCCAGCAGCTCCGAGGGGGGGGGCCGAGAGACCCAGTACTTC. This chain connects TRBV11-2 to TRBJ2-5, with D maybe TRBD2 (7 bases). CDR1 is SGHAT and CDR2 is FQNNGV in the germline V gene. V lost 4 bases, J lost 4 bases, and 16 bases lay in between. The length of the CDR3 is 15 residues. Variable domain in full (rest from reference TRBV11-2 and TRBJ2-5): EAGVAQSPRYKIIEKRQSVAFWCNPISGHATLYWYQQILGQGPKLLIQFQNNGVVDDSQLPKDRFSAERLKGVDSTLKIQPAKLEDSAVYLCASSSEGGGRETQYFGPGTRLLVL.

The genes are TRBV21-1 and TRBJ1-5. TRBV21-1 is labeled a pseudogene. The CDR3 is made up of 14 amino acids. CDR3 nucleotides: TGTGCCAGCAGCAAAGATATCTCGGATCAGCCCCAGCATTTT. This translates into CASSKDISDQPQHF.

The chain employs TRBV4-3 and TRBJ1-5, with 10 bases aligning to TRBD1. The CDR3 totals 15 residues. The junction had 3 bases not matched to a gene; V was cut back by 1 base and J by 6 bases. From germline, CDR1 is LGHNA and CDR2 YSLEER. The chain's CDR3 is CASSQGTGGSQPQHF. The DNA of the CDR3 is TGCGCCAGCAGCCAAGGGACAGGGGGGAGTCAGCCCCAGCATTTT.

V and J are TRBV7-2 and TRBJ2-1, with D possibly matching TRBD1 (6 bases). Trimming took 5 bases from V and 5 from J, leaving 16 bases between them. The length of the CDR3 is 15 residues. Germline V gene lookup returns CDR1 SGHTA and CDR2 FQGNSA. CDR3 in amino acids: CASSPTGTQDNEQFF. The CDR3 DNA follows: TGTGCCAGCAGCCCGACCGGGACACAAGACAATGAGCAGTTCTTC.

This clone occurred once. The chain uses TRBV11-2 and TRBJ2-3; 10 nucleotides agree with TRBD1. This CDR3 is 17 amino acids long. Germline assignment: CDR1 SGHAT and CDR2 FQNNGV. V dropped 3 bases and J dropped 5; count of bases not matched to a gene: 11. The chain's CDR3 is CASSLSRGTGERDTQYF. In DNA, the CDR3 is TGTGCCAGCAGCTTGAGCCGAGGGACAGGGGAAAGAGATACGCAGTATTTT.

This CDR3 is CASSRGDREMPNYGYTF. The CDR3 DNA reads as TGCGCCAGCAGCCGAGGGGACAGAGAAATGCCTAACTATGGCTACACCTTC. The chain carries TRBV4-3 and TRBJ1-2, with TRBD1 matching over 7 bases. After removal of 4 bases from V and 0 bases from J, the junction contained 11 bases not matched to a gene. The CDR3 is 17 residues long. Germline loops: CDR1 LGHNA, CDR2 YSLEER.

This rearrangement joins TRBV7-9 to TRBJ2-7; D unclear. The CDR3 has 11 amino acids. Germline values: CDR1 SEHNR, CDR2 FQNEAQ (reference sequence). V was pared by 3 bases and J by 6 bases, with 6 bases between. This chain's CDR3 is CASSFLSEQYF. CDR3 bases: TGTGCCAGCAGCTTTTTATCCGAGCAGTACTTC. Supplemented by reference TRBV7-9 and TRBJ2-7, the full variable domain reads DTGVSQNPRHKITKRGQNVTFRCDPISEHNRLYWYRQTLGQGPEFLTYFQNEAQLEKSRLLSDRFSAERPKGSFSTLEIQRTEQGDSAMYLCASSFLSEQYFGPGTRLTVT.

This chain links TRBV2 with TRBJ2-1; 8 bases match TRBD2. The V gene's germline CDR1 is SNHLY and CDR2 FYNNEI. CDR3 length: 16 residues. Losses at the gene ends were 6 bases for V and 6 bases for J; bases not matched to a gene: 13. The CDR3 is CASSPIAGRLINEQFF. The CDR3 region has the DNA TGTGCCAGCAGCCCTATAGCGGGGAGGCTAATCAATGAGCAGTTCTTC. Complete variable domain (other parts from reference TRBV2 and TRBJ2-1): EPEVTQTPSHQVTQMGQEVILRCVPISNHLYFYWYRQILGQKVEFLVSFYNNEISEKSEIFDDQFSVERPDGSNFTLKIRSTKLEDSAMYFCASSPIAGRLINEQFFGPGTRLTVL.

The rearrangement links TRBV15 to TRBJ1-1; D is undetermined. Germline CDR1 LNHNV, CDR2 YYDKDF (reference sequence). This CDR3 has 14 residues. V was pared by 1 base and J by 3 bases, with 9 bases between. CDR3 residues: CATSRGRRYTEAFF. The CDR3 bases are TGTGCCACCAGCAGAGGAAGGAGGTACACTGAAGCTTTCTTT.

The chain joins TRBV4-3 to TRBJ1-6; 7 bases fit TRBD1. This CDR3 is built from 16 residues. The V gene end was trimmed by 1 base and the J gene end by 5 bases; junction bases not matched to a gene: 5. Germline CDR1 reads LGHNA; CDR2 reads YSLEER. The CDR3 nucleotides are TGCGCCAGCAGCCAAGGAAGGGGACAGAATAATTCACCCCTCCACTTT. This sequence encodes CASSQGRGQNNSPLHF.

The genes are TRBV14 and TRBJ2-1; a weak D match, TRBD2 (7 bases). The germline V gene has CDR1 SGHDN and CDR2 FVKESK. V lost 4 bases and J lost 3, with 16 bases in between. This CDR3 is built from 16 residues. As DNA, the CDR3 is TGTGCCAGCAGCCTCCCCGGGGGGCTTGACTACAATGAGCAGTTCTTC. As protein: CASSLPGGLDYNEQFF. The full variable domain, in which reference TRBV14 and TRBJ2-1 provide the parts outside the CDR3, is EAGVTQFPSHSVIEKGQTVTLRCDPISGHDNLYWYRRVMGKEIKFLLHFVKESKQDESGMPNNRFLAERTGGTYSTLKVQPAELEDSGVYFCASSLPGGLDYNEQFFGPGTRLTVL.

This clone was counted a single time. The gene calls are TRBV5-6 and TRBJ1-2, with 10 bases fitting TRBD1. Germline V gene data show CDR1 as SGHDT and CDR2 as YYEEEE. V dropped 4 bases and J dropped 3; count of bases not matched to a gene: 6. The CDR3 is made up of 15 amino acids. The CDR3 reads CASSPGQGWDYGYTF. The CDR3 nucleotides read TGTGCCAGCAGCCCGGGACAGGGGTGGGACTATGGCTACACCTTC. The whole variable domain, remainder taken from reference TRBV5-6 and TRBJ1-2, is DAGVTQSPTHLIKTRGQQVTLRCSPKSGHDTVSWYQQALGQGPQFIFQYYEEEERQRGNFPDRFSGHQFPNYSSELNVNALLLGDSALYLCASSPGQGWDYGYTFGSGTRLTVV.

This rearrangement joins TRBV18 to TRBJ1-1, with a weak D call TRBD1 (5 bases). This CDR3 has 15 residues. V lost 7 bases and J lost 3, with 18 bases in between. The germline CDR1 and CDR2 sequences are KGHSH and LQKENI. CDR3 sequence (DNA): TGTGCCAGCTTCCGGGGGGGGGATCTGTACACTGAAGCTTTCTTT. Translated, it gives CASFRGGDLYTEAFF. The entire variable domain, with the rest obtained from reference TRBV18 and TRBJ1-1, is as follows: NAGVMQNPRHLVRRRGQEARLRCSPMKGHSHVYWYRQLPEEGLKFMVYLQKENIIDESGMPKERFSAEFPKEGPSILRIQQVVRGDSAAYFCASFRGGDLYTEAFFGQGTRLTVV.

The chain uses TRBV7-9 and TRBJ2-7; 11 nucleotides align to TRBD1. Germline V CDR1 and CDR2: SEHNR, FQNEAQ (reference sequence). The CDR3 length is 15 residues. J lost 2 bases, V lost 5 bases, and 5 bases had no gene match. The CDR3 nucleotides are TGTGCCAGCAGCCCCCCGGGACAGGGGGCCTACGAGCAGTACTTC. As protein: CASSPPGQGAYEQYF.

The genes are TRBV27 and TRBJ1-4; 11 positions match TRBD1. This CDR3 has 16 residues. The junction had 2 bases not matched to a gene; V was cut back by 2 bases and J by 3 bases. Germline lookup yields CDR1 MNHEY and CDR2 SMNVEV (reference sequence). CDR3: CASSLGQGAANEKLFF. CDR3 in DNA: TGTGCCAGCAGTTTAGGACAGGGGGCGGCTAATGAAAAACTGTTTTTT.

The V call is TRBV6-6, the J call TRBJ1-1, with D tentatively TRBD1 (5 bases). V was shortened by 2 bases and J by 4 bases, with 11 bases between the two germline ends. Germline CDR1 MNHNY, CDR2 SVGAGI (reference sequence). This CDR3 spans 14 amino acids. The DNA for the CDR3 is TGTGCCAGCAGTTACAGGGGCGAACTCACTGAAGCTTTCTTT. This sequence encodes CASSYRGELTEAFF.

The chain links TRBV9 to TRBJ2-3, with 7 bases matching TRBD2. This CDR3 contains 13 residues. V was pared by 4 bases and J by 1 base, with 0 bases of the junction left unmatched. Germline V gives CDR1 SGDLS, CDR2 YYNGEE. The CDR3, as DNA: TGTGCCAGCAGCCTAGCGGGCACAGATACGCAGTATTTT. This sequence encodes CASSLAGTDTQYF.

This clone was seen once. The chain links TRBV4-3 to TRBJ1-1; a weak D match, TRBD1 (5 bases). The CDR3 consists of 14 residues. Trimming took 6 bases from V and 1 from J, leaving 12 bases between them. Germline lookup yields CDR1 LGHNA and CDR2 YSLEER. In DNA form, the CDR3 reads TGCGCCAGCAGTCTCTCAAGGGGGAACACTGAAGCTTTCTTT. This codes for CASSLSRGNTEAFF.

This chain uses TRBV7-3 with TRBJ2-1; TRBD2 matches 11 bases. The junction had 6 bases not matched to a gene; V was cut back by 6 bases and J by 5 bases. The CDR3 length is 15 residues. Germline V CDR1 and CDR2: SGHTA, FQGTGA. The CDR3 region is CASSFLAGGDNEQFF. The CDR3 nucleotides are TGTGCCAGCAGTTTCCTAGCGGGGGGCGACAATGAGCAGTTCTTC.

V gene TRBV7-9 combines with J gene TRBJ1-2; TRBD1 might be the D (6 bases). Germline V lookup: CDR1 SEHNR, CDR2 FQNEAQ (reference sequence). This CDR3 is built from 16 residues. Trimming stripped 0 bases from V and 4 bases from J, with 15 bases between. The CDR3 DNA follows: TGTGCCAGCAGCTTAGCGGCGCAGGGGCGCGGCTATGGCTACACCTTC. This encodes CASSLAAQGRGYGYTF.

The chain uses TRBV6-1 and TRBJ1-2; D possibly corresponds to TRBD1 (5 bases). Trimming left V 3 bases short and J 5 bases short, with 16 bases between. From germline, CDR1 is MNHNS and CDR2 SASEGT. The CDR3 covers 15 residues. The CDR3 nucleotides read TGTGCCAGCAGTGAGTTTTCGGAGGGGCCTTATGGCTACACCTTC. It is translated as CASSEFSEGPYGYTF.

This chain links TRBV19 with TRBJ1-1, with D perhaps TRBD1 (5 bases). The CDR3 has 15 residues. The V gene lost 5 bases and the J gene lost 1 base, with 14 bases spanning the gap. Per the germline V gene, CDR1 is LNHDA and CDR2 is SQIVND (reference sequence). CDR3 in amino acids: CASSPRPGRNTEAFF. Here the CDR3 DNA reads TGTGCCAGTAGTCCCCGTCCAGGGCGGAACACTGAAGCTTTCTTT.

The chain employs TRBV7-9 and TRBJ1-1, with D possibly matching TRBD1 (5 bases). The CDR3 totals 14 residues. CDR1 is SEHNR and CDR2 is FQNEAQ in the germline V gene (reference sequence). V gave up 0 bases and J gave up 6 bases, with 11 bases separating them. The CDR3 spells CASSLAEGWAEAFF. Written as DNA, the CDR3 is TGTGCCAGCAGCTTAGCGGAGGGGTGGGCTGAAGCTTTCTTT. Based on the CDR3 plus reference TRBV7-9 and TRBJ1-1, the full variable domain is DTGVSQNPRHKITKRGQNVTFRCDPISEHNRLYWYRQTLGQGPEFLTYFQNEAQLEKSRLLSDRFSAERPKGSFSTLEIQRTEQGDSAMYLCASSLAEGWAEAFFGQGTRLTVV.

This rearrangement joins TRBV7-9 to TRBJ2-1; 7 positions match TRBD2. The CDR3 is 12 residues long. With 4 bases clipped from V and 7 bases from J, the junction kept 1 base outside the gene matches. CDR1 and CDR2 from the germline V gene are SEHNR and FQNEAQ (reference sequence). The chain's CDR3 is CASSSGGNEQFF. The DNA of the CDR3 is TGTGCCAGCAGCTCCGGGGGGAATGAGCAGTTCTTC.

The V and J genes are TRBV7-9 and TRBJ1-1; 8 bases are a match to TRBD1. The J segment lost 6 bases and the V segment lost 2 bases, leaving 5 bases of the junction unmatched. The germline V gene has CDR1 SEHNR and CDR2 FQNEAQ (reference sequence). The CDR3 runs to 14 residues. The CDR3 sequence: CASSLSTGGAEAFF. CDR3 nucleotide sequence: TGTGCCAGCAGCTTATCCACAGGGGGGGCTGAAGCTTTCTTT.